This passage covers 13 T cell receptor beta chains from one sample sequenced in a study of T cell responses to AZD1222 COVID-19 vaccine. The table came from immunoSEQ multiplex PCR; TCRdb's copy has only in-frame clones and leaves some out. The sample lists around 150,000 clones; 92% were seen once. This specimen consisted of peripheral blood, obtained on day 0 of MenACWY control vaccination. These receptors all come from an adult in good health.

The chain has TRBV30 and TRBJ2-7; 12 nucleotides line up with TRBD2. V lost 1 base, J lost 4 bases, and 5 bases stayed unmatched. Germline lookup yields CDR1 GTSNPN and CDR2 SVGIG (reference sequence). The CDR3 totals 15 residues. This chain's CDR3 is CAWSGLAGVYYEQYF. The CDR3 nucleotides read TGTGCCTGGAGTGGACTAGCGGGAGTATATTACGAGCAGTACTTC.

V is TRBV28 and J is TRBJ2-1; D is perhaps TRBD1 (5 bases). Germline lookup yields CDR1 MDHEN and CDR2 SYDVKM. This CDR3 is built from 19 residues. V lost 2 bases to trimming and J lost 9 bases, with 29 bases between them. The CDR3 DNA reads as TGTGCCAGCAGTTTAGGAGTGTTGGGCGTGCGTAGGGGTAGAAGTGAGCAGTTCTTC. The encoded protein is CASSLGVLGVRRGRSEQFF.

The chain carries TRBV7-2 and TRBJ1-1; tentative D call: TRBD1 (6 bases). Deletions cut 0 bases from V and 4 bases from J, with 9 bases between. Germline values: CDR1 SGHTA, CDR2 FQGNSA. The CDR3 length is 14 residues. CDR3 sequence: CASSLARGGTEAFF. The CDR3 DNA is TGTGCCAGCAGCTTAGCGCGAGGGGGCACTGAAGCTTTCTTT. The variable domain in full, completed from reference TRBV7-2 and TRBJ1-1, reads GAGVSQSPSNKVTEKGKDVELRCDPISGHTALYWYRQSLGQGLEFLIYFQGNSAPDKSGLPSDRFSAERTGGSVSTLTIQRTQQEDSAVYLCASSLARGGTEAFFGQGTRLTVV.

In this sample, this clone turned up once. The rearrangement uses TRBV24-1 and TRBJ2-1; D ambiguous. There are 14 residues in the CDR3. Germline CDR1 and CDR2: KGHDR and SFDVKD. The ends were cut back, 5 bases at V and 0 bases at J, with 7 bases in the middle. The CDR3 DNA follows: TGTGCCACCAGTGCTTGGTCCTCCTACAATGAGCAGTTCTTC. Amino acid sequence: CATSAWSSYNEQFF.

The chain employs TRBV6-6 and TRBJ2-7; D perhaps matches TRBD1 (5 bases). Germline CDR1 MNHNY, CDR2 SVGAGI (reference sequence). V lost 6 bases and J 0 bases, leaving 15 bases between the germline ends. The CDR3 contains 15 residues. This CDR3 is CASRSDRVSSYEQYF. The DNA for the CDR3 is TGTGCCAGCAGGAGCGACAGAGTTAGCTCCTACGAGCAGTACTTC.

The chain has TRBV5-3 and TRBJ2-7; TRBD2 matches at 8 bases. TRBV5-3 is reported as an ORF; its role is uncertain. This CDR3 is built from 15 residues. V shed 4 bases and J 7 bases; nucleotides not matched to a gene: 13. The CDR3 loop is CARSLGLAPLWEQYF. In DNA, the CDR3 is TGTGCCAGAAGCCTAGGACTAGCCCCTCTGTGGGAGCAGTACTTC.

The chain recombines TRBV5-1 with TRBJ2-3; 7 nucleotides line up with TRBD2. This CDR3 comprises 16 residues. The V and J ends lost 5 bases and 5 bases, in that order; junction bases with no gene match: 14. Germline V gene lookup returns CDR1 SGHRS and CDR2 YFSETQ. The CDR3 is CASSYGGSGSRDTQYF. The DNA for the CDR3 is TGCGCCAGCAGTTATGGAGGTAGCGGGTCCCGAGATACGCAGTATTTT.

The V and J genes are TRBV28 and TRBJ2-7; D is uncertain. The CDR3 extends over 11 amino acids. The germline V and J ends were trimmed by 5 bases and 5 bases, with 7 bases remaining between them. Germline V gives CDR1 MDHEN, CDR2 SYDVKM. CDR3 region: CASSPLDEQYF. In DNA form, the CDR3 reads TGTGCCAGCAGTCCCTTGGACGAGCAGTACTTC. Complete variable domain (other parts from reference TRBV28 and TRBJ2-7): DVKVTQSSRYLVKRTGEKVFLECVQDMDHENMFWYRQDPGLGLRLIYFSYDVKMKEKGDIPEGYSVSREKKERFSLILESASTNQTSMYLCASSPLDEQYFGPGTRLTVT.

This rearrangement joins TRBV3-1 (or the pseudogene TRBV3-2) to TRBJ2-7, with unresolved D. The germline CDR1 and CDR2 sequences are LGHDT and YNNKEL (reference sequence). Between the trimmed V and J ends, which lost 1 base and 6 bases, there was a span of 4 bases. The CDR3 is made up of 11 amino acids. CDR3 residues: CASSQGGEQYF. The DNA of the CDR3 is TGTGCCAGCAGCCAAGGTGGCGAGCAGTACTTC.

V gene TRBV19 combines with J gene TRBJ1-3; no clear D gene. Germline CDR1 is LNHDA and CDR2 is SQIVND (reference sequence). V lost 5 bases and J lost 0, with 11 bases in between. This CDR3 is 15 amino acids long. The CDR3 loop reads CASSWSADSGNTIYF. CDR3 bases: TGTGCCAGTAGTTGGTCGGCAGACTCTGGAAACACCATATATTTT.

This chain uses TRBV19 with TRBJ2-2, with TRBD2 matching 9 bases. The CDR3 runs 17 residues. After removal of 5 bases from V and 2 bases from J, the junction contained 9 bases not matched to a gene. Germline V gene sequence: CDR1 LNHDA, CDR2 SQIVND (reference sequence). The DNA of the CDR3 is TGTGCCAGTAGTGTGCTGTCGACTAGCGGAAACACCGGGGAGCTGTTTTTT. This sequence encodes CASSVLSTSGNTGELFF.

V and J are TRBV15 and TRBJ1-1; D gene ambiguous. The CDR3 has 14 amino acids. The V gene lost 1 base and the J gene lost 6 bases, with 12 bases spanning the gap. The germline V gene encodes CDR1 LNHNV and CDR2 YYDKDF (reference sequence). CDR3 region: CATSRVTSGAEAFF. CDR3 nucleotide sequence: TGTGCCACCAGCAGAGTCACTTCAGGCGCTGAAGCTTTCTTT.

The genes are TRBV10-3 and TRBJ2-2; TRBD2 aligns across 8 bases. The CDR3 is made up of 12 amino acids. V dropped 7 bases and J dropped 5; count of bases not matched to a gene: 0. Germline V gene data show CDR1 as ENHRY and CDR2 as SYGVKD. DNA for the CDR3: TGTGCCATCAAGCGGGGGACCGGGGAGCTGTTTTTT. This codes for CAIKRGTGELFF.